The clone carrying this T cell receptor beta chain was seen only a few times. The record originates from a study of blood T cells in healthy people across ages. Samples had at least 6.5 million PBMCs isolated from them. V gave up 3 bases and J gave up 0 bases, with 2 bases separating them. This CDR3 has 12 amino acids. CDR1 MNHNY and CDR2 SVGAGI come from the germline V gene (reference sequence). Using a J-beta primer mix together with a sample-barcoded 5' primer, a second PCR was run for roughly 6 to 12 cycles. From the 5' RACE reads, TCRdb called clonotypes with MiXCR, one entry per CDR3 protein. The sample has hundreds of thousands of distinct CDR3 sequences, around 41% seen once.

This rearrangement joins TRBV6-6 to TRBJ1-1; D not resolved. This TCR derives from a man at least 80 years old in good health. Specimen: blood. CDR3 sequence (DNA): TGTGCCAGCAGTTATCTGAACACTGAAGCTTTCTTT. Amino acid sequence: CASSYLNTEAFF.